This T cell receptor (beta chain) originates from a study of regulatory T cells in long-lasting Graves disease. Unmatched junction bases numbered 13, after V lost 8 bases and J lost 2 bases. Germline V gene lookup returns CDR1 DFQATT and CDR2 SNEGSKA (reference sequence). The CDR3 is made up of 16 amino acids. Both iRepertoire HTBI primers and Arm-PCR of CDR3 regions were used to build the TCR beta libraries. A single record per CDR3 protein comes from TCRdb applying MiXCR to the multiplex PCR reads. The sample records about 610,000 distinct CDR3 sequences, roughly 16% being singletons. Time point specified: newly diagnosed GD, antithyroid drugs for less than 3 months. RNA isolated from PBMCs was used to make the TCR library. Collection of peripheral blood (about 10 milliliters) was done using EDTA tubes. The sample holds many counts of this clonotype. This same sample was also part of a study on T cells in Graves' hyperthyroidism and ophthalmopathy.

The chain recombines TRBV20-1 with TRBJ2-3; 10 nucleotides match TRBD2. The sequencing used peripheral blood mononuclear cells (PBMCs), collected at new diagnosis, from a patient treated with antithyroid drugs. The origin of this receptor is a man aged 18 to 30 with Graves disease. The chain's CDR3 is CSSTRPGTSATDTQYF. CDR3 in DNA: TGCAGTTCTACCCGCCCCGGGACTAGCGCCACAGATACGCAGTATTTT.